This TCR beta chain was obtained from a study of beta chain features in type 1 diabetes. Sequenced material consisted of expressed TCRB transcripts (all of the isolated RNA was reverse transcribed). Profiled with immunoSEQ multiplex PCR; TCRdb holds only in-frame clones, not every one. The table includes roughly 370,000 clones, about 15% detected once. This clone was observed once. V lost 4 bases and J lost 8, with 17 bases in between. This CDR3 spans 13 amino acids. CDR1 and CDR2 (germline): SQVTM, ANQGSEA. The chain has TRBV29-1 and TRBJ1-2; D call uncertain. Sequenced sample: naive CD4+ T cells from blood. The sequence derives from a man in his thirties or forties in good health. CDR3 coding DNA: TGCAGCGTTGCTGATGGTTTGGGGAGCGGCTACACCTTC. This encodes CSVADGLGSGYTF.